This paragraph covers one T cell receptor beta chain sequence. As yet, its antigen is unknown. The sample comes from a study of beta chain features in type 1 diabetes. General study points: Shortening of TCRB CDR3s, moderate but significant, appeared in all four CD4+ subsets of Type 1 diabetes patients.

The investigators reverse transcribed all of the isolated RNA, so they sequenced expressed TCRB transcripts. Generated by immunoSEQ multiplex PCR, the TCRdb table keeps only in-frame clones and is missing some. The sample records 150,000 or so clones, about a tenth being singletons. The germline V and J ends were trimmed by 7 bases and 0 bases, with 16 bases remaining between them. The CDR3 has 16 amino acids. Germline V gene sequence: CDR1 LNHDA, CDR2 SQIVND (reference sequence). The chain recombines TRBV19 with TRBJ2-4, with D perhaps TRBD2 (5 bases). This sequence was found in a man aged 18 to 29 in good health. The sequencing input was central memory CD4+ T cells from blood. CDR3 nucleotide sequence: TGTGCCAGTACCCCGGGGTTAACTCTAGCCAAAAACATTCAGTACTTC. It translates to CASTPGLTLAKNIQYF.